The rows below give T cell receptor beta chains drawn from one sample of a study of OX40 agonist ivuxolimab in advanced cancers. Sequencing used immunoSEQ multiplex PCR; TCRdb keeps in-frame clones, though not all of them. The data show over 150,000 clones, 90% to 95% seen once. The sample consisted of CD4+ or CD8+ T cells sorted from blood, taken in a trial of the OX40 agonist ivuxolimab. The origin of the receptors is an adult with an advanced solid tumor such as melanoma, head and neck, liver or kidney cancer. CDR3s leave out the opening cysteine and the closing phenylalanine or tryptophan. The order of the fields is V gene, CDR3 protein.

v_gene: TRBV7-2
CDR3aa: ASSSTADTQY

v_gene: TRBV4-3
CDR3aa: ASSQDHGTSGRAGETQY

v_gene: TRBV5-8
CDR3aa: ASSFPPGVGTEAF

v_gene: TRBV6-1
CDR3aa: ASRMSISQPQH

v_gene: TRBV30
CDR3aa: AWNSPAAAGNTIY

v_gene: TRBV6-5
CDR3aa: ASSPRGSGANVLT

v_gene: TRBV28
CDR3aa: ASRLDGRELF

v_gene: TRBV11-1
CDR3aa: ASSLENRGETQY

v_gene: TRBV29-1
CDR3aa: STRGGNYGYT

v_gene: TRBV19
CDR3aa: ASSIEGQGPSGYT

v_gene: TRBV7-3
CDR3aa: ASSSQGVSYNEQF

v_gene: TRBV5-6
CDR3aa: ASGPAAFGANVLT

v_gene: TRBV9
CDR3aa: ASSVDAGGSNQPQH

v_gene: TRBV11-2
CDR3aa: ASSDTRVAGSSYEQY

v_gene: TRBV6-6
CDR3aa: ASSYRRATYEQY

v_gene: TRBV19
CDR3aa: ASSIWFSGNTIY

v_gene: TRBV6-1
CDR3aa: ASSEALSDEQF

v_gene: TRBV7-9
CDR3aa: ASSLARNTGELF

v_gene: TRBV10-2
CDR3aa: ASSGDDRFLSYEQY

v_gene: TRBV9
CDR3aa: ASSVAQGTGSNNSPLH

v_gene: TRBV14
CDR3aa: ASSPRWPSYNEQF

v_gene: TRBV19
CDR3aa: ASSNRLAGVYEQY

v_gene: TRBV11-2
CDR3aa: ASSLGVGQFYEQY

v_gene: TRBV5-6
CDR3aa: ASSLGGDATNEKLF

v_gene: TRBV27
CDR3aa: ASSSVVSNTGELF

v_gene: TRBV4-1
CDR3aa: ASSPTGIAVNEQF

v_gene: TRBV5-1
CDR3aa: ASSSPNGLSNTEAF

v_gene: TRBV6-5
CDR3aa: ASSYDSRRSPLH

v_gene: TRBV11-2
CDR3aa: ASSPGGPGGYT

v_gene: TRBV2
CDR3aa: ASTQFGISYGYT

v_gene: TRBV7-6
CDR3aa: ASSSRGTSGVYNEQF

v_gene: TRBV5-8
CDR3aa: ASRNRGAGNEKLF

v_gene: TRBV4-1
CDR3aa: ASSPTGAGALGEQY

v_gene: TRBV15
CDR3aa: ATSRAGGGLGF

v_gene: TRBV29-1
CDR3aa: GWGQRNTGELF

v_gene: TRBV6-5
CDR3aa: ASSYPTGGQYEQY

v_gene: TRBV6-6
CDR3aa: ASSYERMNTEAF

v_gene: TRBV10-3
CDR3aa: AITPEPSYGYT

v_gene: TRBV19
CDR3aa: ASRGASTDTQY

v_gene: TRBV27
CDR3aa: ASSLMAGVGTDTQY

v_gene: TRBV5-6
CDR3aa: ASSLVSRADTQY

v_gene: TRBV4-1
CDR3aa: ASSLRYRDRAKRFTEAF

v_gene: TRBV13
CDR3aa: ASSSGGGYWADTQY

v_gene: TRBV7-9
CDR3aa: ASSRHPVMGRTGELF

v_gene: TRBV6-1
CDR3aa: ASSRDRVTYEQY

v_gene: TRBV5-1
CDR3aa: ASSLSWTSSYEQY

v_gene: TRBV5-1
CDR3aa: ASSLDTGGYGYT

v_gene: TRBV5-6
CDR3aa: ASSPWSGGRIYEQY